These 15 T cell receptor beta chains were all obtained from the same sample, sequenced in a study of T-cell reconstitution after alpha-beta-depleted transplantation in children (dated by TCRdb to between 2015 and 2016). Taken with the paper, the label for treatment or condition translates to: allogeneic hematopoietic cell transplantation with graft depleted of TCRalphabeta T cells and CD19 B cells. The library came from PCR. Data came from an Illumina HiSeq 2500. To normalize quantification of the TCRbeta repertoire, the TCR libraries were built with molecular barcoding that relied on unique molecular identifiers. TCRdb handled the public reads itself, with Q25 trimming in fastp and clone calling in MiXCR, and kept productive beta chains. A single entry per CDR3 protein holds the most common genes and DNA from its merged rows. The sample table contains about 300,000 distinct CDR3 sequences; only one count was recorded for 10% of them. Of the sample, approximately 7.6% is held by the ten largest clones.

The sample in question was PBMCs, obtained before TCRalphabeta/CD19-depleted stem cell transplant. The receptors come from a boy under two years old with acute myeloid leukemia, due to receive a stem cell transplant.

The chain combines TRBV11-1 with TRBJ2-1; 8 bases map to TRBD2. This CDR3 is 14 amino acids long. Germline-derived CDR1 and CDR2 are SGHAT and FQDESV (reference sequence). The trim removed 1 base at V and 7 bases at J, leaving 3 bases unmatched. CDR3 nucleotide sequence: TGTGCCAGCAGCTTAGGGACTAGCTGGAATGAGCAGTTCTTC. Residues: CASSLGTSWNEQFF.

There are many counts of this clonotype. The chain recombines TRBV5-1 with TRBJ1-2, with D unresolved. V lost 2 bases to trimming and J lost 4 bases, with 6 bases between them. CDR1 SGHRS and CDR2 YFSETQ come from the germline V gene. The CDR3 has 12 residues. CDR3 protein: CASSLEAYGYTF. CDR3 sequence (DNA): TGCGCCAGCAGCTTAGAAGCCTATGGCTACACCTTC.

This clonotype was picked up many times. This rearrangement joins TRBV3-1 to TRBJ2-3, with 11 nucleotides matching TRBD2. The CDR3 sequence is 15 residues long. The V gene's germline CDR1 is LGHDT and CDR2 YNNKEL (reference sequence). The trim removed 4 bases at V and 2 bases at J, leaving 2 bases unmatched. The CDR3 is CASSLSGRATDTQYF. CDR3 in DNA: TGTGCCAGCAGCCTTAGCGGGAGGGCCACAGATACGCAGTATTTT.

This clonotype was picked up many times. This chain links TRBV6-1 with TRBJ2-7, with 9 bases aligning to TRBD1. The CDR3 spans 13 residues. The V segment lost 8 bases and the J segment 2 bases; nucleotides outside the gene matches: 4. Per the germline V gene, CDR1 is MNHNS and CDR2 is SASEGT. CDR3 region: CASGQGRPYEQYF. CDR3 nucleotide sequence: TGTGCCAGCGGACAGGGGCGCCCCTACGAGCAGTACTTC.

This clonotype was detected ten times or more. V gene TRBV27 combines with J gene TRBJ2-3, with D unclear. In germline, CDR1 is MNHEY, CDR2 SMNVEV (reference sequence). The CDR3 length is 16 residues. V was pared by 2 bases and J by 6 bases, with 18 bases between. The DNA of the CDR3 is TGTGCCAGCAGTTTAAGTATCCTGAGGCACTTCGATACGCAGTATTTT. It specifies CASSLSILRHFDTQYF.

At least ten counts were recorded for this clonotype. The J gene is TRBJ2-3, the V gene TRBV7-2; TRBD1 is a possible D gene (6 bases). V gave up 1 base and J gave up 3 bases, with 17 bases separating them. CDR3 length: 17 amino acids. Germline CDR1 SGHTA, CDR2 FQGNSA. The CDR3 sequence is CASSLVTGPVATDTQYF. DNA for the CDR3: TGTGCCAGCAGCTTAGTTACAGGGCCTGTTGCGACAGATACGCAGTATTTT.

This chain connects TRBV5-1 to TRBJ2-2, with 7 bases lining up with TRBD2. Germline CDR1 is SGHRS and CDR2 is YFSETQ. V lost 6 bases and J lost 6; bases outside the gene matches: 11. This CDR3 is 15 amino acids long. The CDR3 region is CASTPSGLEAGELFF. CDR3 sequence (DNA): TGCGCCAGCACCCCCTCCGGACTAGAGGCCGGGGAGCTGTTTTTT.

The chain carries TRBV3-1 and TRBJ2-1; 7 bases agree with TRBD1. V shed 5 bases and J 4 bases; nucleotides not matched to a gene: 14. Germline-derived CDR1 and CDR2 are LGHDT and YNNKEL (reference sequence). The CDR3 extends over 17 amino acids. The CDR3 loop is CASSYLQGHLPYNEQFF. The CDR3 nucleotides are TGTGCCAGCAGCTACCTACAGGGGCACCTCCCTTACAATGAGCAGTTCTTC.

The table lists this clonotype with many counts. The chain links TRBV10-3 to TRBJ2-7; perhaps TRBD2 as D (5 bases). The ends were cut back, 7 bases at V and 7 bases at J, with 11 bases in the middle. The CDR3 has 11 amino acids. Germline lookup yields CDR1 ENHRY and CDR2 SYGVKD. The CDR3 reads CAIKVGEEQYF. CDR3 nucleotide sequence: TGTGCCATCAAAGTTGGGGAGGAGCAGTACTTC.

V usage is TRBV14 and J usage is TRBJ2-7, with TRBD2 as a possible D gene (7 bases). V lost 0 bases and J 1 base, leaving 16 bases between the germline ends. Germline values: CDR1 SGHDN, CDR2 FVKESK. The CDR3 sequence is 17 residues long. For the CDR3, the DNA is TGTGCCAGCAGCCAAGATAGGGGGGGCGCGGTTTCCTACGAGCAGTACTTC. This codes for CASSQDRGGAVSYEQYF. Full variable domain (missing parts from reference TRBV14 and TRBJ2-7): EAGVTQFPSHSVIEKGQTVTLRCDPISGHDNLYWYRRVMGKEIKFLLHFVKESKQDESGMPNNRFLAERTGGTYSTLKVQPAELEDSGVYFCASSQDRGGAVSYEQYFGPGTRLTVT.

This clonotype appeared many times. DNA of the CDR3: TGCAGTGCTAGAGCCAGAAGCGGGGGTCGCACAGATACGCAGTATTTT. Translated, it gives CSARARSGGRTDTQYF. V gene TRBV20-1 combines with J gene TRBJ2-3, with TRBD2 identical over 8 bases. The CDR3 covers 16 residues. The V and J ends lost 1 base and 1 base, in that order; junction bases with no gene match: 7. Germline V gives CDR1 DFQATT, CDR2 SNEGSKA (reference sequence).

The sample holds many counts of this clonotype. J is TRBJ1-4 and V is TRBV4-2; tentative D call: TRBD1 (5 bases). With 0 bases removed from V and 0 bases from J, the gap between germline ends came to 14 bases. Germline values: CDR1 LGHNA, CDR2 YNFKEQ. The CDR3 covers 18 residues. As DNA, the CDR3 is TGTGCCAGCAGCCAAGATCTCCAGGGCTTTGCAACTAATGAAAAACTGTTTTTT. This gives the protein CASSQDLQGFATNEKLFF.

This clonotype was observed many times. V usage is TRBV18 and J usage is TRBJ2-1; D not resolved. CDR3 length: 12 residues. The germline CDR1 and CDR2 sequences are KGHSH and LQKENI. Trimming took 6 bases from V and 3 from J, leaving 6 bases between them. The CDR3 is CASSRYYNEQFF. As DNA, the CDR3 is TGTGCCAGCTCCCGATACTACAATGAGCAGTTCTTC.

This clonotype was recorded a few times. This chain joins TRBV20-1 and TRBJ2-3, with TRBD1 identical over 7 bases. The CDR3 contains 14 residues. From germline, CDR1 is DFQATT and CDR2 SNEGSKA (reference sequence). V dropped 3 bases and J dropped 0; count of bases not matched to a gene: 3. DNA of the CDR3: TGCAGTGCTAGCAGGGACAGTAGCACAGATACGCAGTATTTT. Protein: CSASRDSSTDTQYF.

This clonotype was recorded at least ten times. V and J are TRBV25-1 and TRBJ1-1; D is perhaps TRBD1 (5 bases). V shed 7 bases and J shed 4 bases, with 13 bases lying between them. The CDR3 spans 13 residues. CDR1 and CDR2 from the germline V gene are MGHDK and SYGVNS. In DNA form, the CDR3 reads TGTGCCAGCATGGGGTCAGGGCCCACTGAAGCTTTCTTT. Its translation: CASMGSGPTEAFF.